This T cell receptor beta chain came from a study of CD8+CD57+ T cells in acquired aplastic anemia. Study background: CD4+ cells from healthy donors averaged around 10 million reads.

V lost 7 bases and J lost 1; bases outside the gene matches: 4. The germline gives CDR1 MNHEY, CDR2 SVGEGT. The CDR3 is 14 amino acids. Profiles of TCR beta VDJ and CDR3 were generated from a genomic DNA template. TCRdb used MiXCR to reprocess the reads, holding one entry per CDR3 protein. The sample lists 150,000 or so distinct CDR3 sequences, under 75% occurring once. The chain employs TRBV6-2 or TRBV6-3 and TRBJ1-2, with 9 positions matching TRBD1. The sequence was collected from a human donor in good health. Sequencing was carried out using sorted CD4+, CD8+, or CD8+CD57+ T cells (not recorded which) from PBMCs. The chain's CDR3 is CASTGQGINYGYTF. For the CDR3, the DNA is TGTGCCAGCACCGGACAGGGGATTAACTATGGCTACACCTTC.